This record looks at one TCR beta chain sequence and its context. The table came from immunoSEQ multiplex PCR; TCRdb's copy has only in-frame clones and leaves some out. The sample shows 77,000 or so clones, roughly nine tenths of them seen only once. The record originates from a study of control samples from healthy donors and cancer patients. V dropped 3 bases and J dropped 10; count of bases not matched to a gene: 3. The CDR3 loop spans 13 amino acids. Sequencing was done on a sample of blood. The TCR sequence derives from a man aged 25 to 40 in good health. The chain uses TRBV12-3 or TRBV12-4 and TRBJ2-1; 10 bases map to TRBD2. The DNA of the CDR3 is TGTGCCAGCAGTTTCCTAGCGGGAGCGGAGCAGTTCTTC. This gives the protein CASSFLAGAEQFF.